These 23 T cell receptor beta chains originate from one sample sequenced in a study of regulatory T cells in long-lasting Graves disease. HTBI primers from iRepertoire and Arm-PCR of CDR3 regions yielded the TCR beta libraries. TCRdb processed the multiplex PCR reads anew with MiXCR; each CDR3 protein has one entry. The sample gives around 500,000 distinct CDR3 sequences, about 20% of which show up once; about 7.8% is in the top ten. Regarding time point: persistent/refractory GD, antithyroid drugs over 5 years with positive TRAb. PBMC RNA was the source of the TCR library. Specimen: peripheral blood mononuclear cells (PBMCs), collected when the disease was refractory, from a patient treated with antithyroid drugs. These receptors were obtained from a female donor with Graves disease.

In its sample, this clonotype was seen a few times. The chain is built from TRBV19 and TRBJ2-6, with 7 positions matching TRBD1. The V gene end was trimmed by 6 bases and the J gene end by 3 bases; junction bases not matched to a gene: 14. Per germline, CDR1 LNHDA and CDR2 SQIVND (reference sequence). The CDR3 is 18 residues long. DNA for the CDR3: TGTGCCAGTAGCGACAGGGTCGGCCAGACGGTTGGGGCCAACGTCCTGACTTTC. Residues: CASSDRVGQTVGANVLTF.

This clonotype was picked up a small number of times. The chain joins TRBV30 to TRBJ2-7, with D unclear. Trimming removed 3 bases at V and 3 bases at J, with 6 bases between. Looked up from germline, CDR1 is GTSNPN and CDR2 is SVGIG (reference sequence). The CDR3 is 11 amino acids. CDR3 region: CAWRANYEQYF. The CDR3 nucleotides read TGTGCCTGGAGGGCCAACTACGAGCAGTACTTC.

This clonotype was recorded at least ten times. The CDR3 reads CASAWGWYEKLFF. CDR3 nucleotide sequence: TGTGCCAGCGCCTGGGGGTGGTATGAAAAACTGTTTTTT. The V and J genes are TRBV12-3 or TRBV12-4 and TRBJ1-4, with a tentative D call TRBD1 (5 bases). The CDR3 extends over 13 amino acids. V shed 8 bases and J shed 6 bases, with 13 bases lying between them.

This clonotype has a count of ten or more. The rearrangement joins TRBV6-2 or TRBV6-3 to TRBJ2-5, with 12 bases fitting TRBD2. Looked up from germline, CDR1 is MNHEY and CDR2 is SVGEGT. J lost 5 bases, V lost 6 bases, and 10 bases had no gene match. This CDR3 spans 16 amino acids. The CDR3 spells CASSGLAGGPGETQYF. As DNA, the CDR3 is TGTGCCAGCAGCGGTCTAGCGGGAGGGCCGGGGGAGACCCAGTACTTC.

Only a few counts were recorded for this clonotype. The chain recombines TRBV2 with TRBJ1-2; D uncertain. Germline CDR1 is SNHLY and CDR2 is FYNNEI. CDR3 length: 15 amino acids. With 6 bases removed from V and 5 bases from J, the gap between germline ends came to 19 bases. The CDR3 bases are TGTGCCAGCAGCCCGGGTCCCACCACCCTTTATGGCTACACCTTC. It yields the protein CASSPGPTTLYGYTF.

This clonotype turned up a few times. The genes are TRBV6-1 and TRBJ1-6; 10 bases are shared with TRBD1. After removal of 4 bases from V and 7 bases from J, the junction contained 4 bases not matched to a gene. CDR1 is MNHNS, CDR2 SASEGT, per germline. This CDR3 has 15 amino acids. The CDR3 region is CASSGGQGKNSPLHF. In nucleotides, the CDR3 is TGTGCCAGCAGTGGGGGACAGGGGAAAAATTCACCCCTCCACTTT.

The chain combines TRBV29-1 with TRBJ2-7; maybe TRBD2 (5 bases). Per germline, CDR1 SQVTM and CDR2 ANQGSEA. V was shortened by 4 bases and J by 5 bases, with 12 bases between the two germline ends. CDR3 length: 12 residues. This CDR3 reads CSVARGVHEQYF. CDR3 in DNA: TGCAGCGTTGCCCGGGGAGTGCACGAGCAGTACTTC.

This rearrangement joins TRBV11-2 to TRBJ2-3, with 13 bases matching TRBD2. Trimming took 2 bases from V and 3 from J; bases not matched to a gene: 8. The V gene's germline CDR1 is SGHAT and CDR2 FQNNGV. This CDR3 is built from 18 residues. CDR3 loop: CASSLSLGLAGVTDTQYF. DNA of the CDR3: TGTGCCAGCAGCTTATCACTCGGACTAGCGGGAGTAACAGATACGCAGTATTTT. The variable domain in full, completed from reference TRBV11-2 and TRBJ2-3, reads EAGVAQSPRYKIIEKRQSVAFWCNPISGHATLYWYQQILGQGPKLLIQFQNNGVVDDSQLPKDRFSAERLKGVDSTLKIQPAKLEDSAVYLCASSLSLGLAGVTDTQYFGPGTRLTVL.

The chain uses TRBV7-2 and TRBJ2-7; 8 bases are a match to TRBD2. The CDR3 contains 19 residues. The germline CDR1 and CDR2 sequences are SGHTA and FQGNSA. V was pared by 5 bases and J by 3 bases, with 21 bases of the junction left unmatched. The CDR3: CASSRKKSGSTTHNYEQYF. CDR3 nucleotide sequence: TGTGCCAGCAGCCGGAAAAAGAGCGGGAGCACAACTCATAACTACGAGCAGTACTTC.

The chain employs TRBV29-1 and TRBJ2-1; the match to TRBD2 covers 12 bases. The CDR3 loop spans 15 amino acids. V lost 1 base, J lost 2 bases, and 0 bases stayed unmatched. From germline, CDR1 is SQVTM and CDR2 ANQGSEA. DNA for the CDR3: TGCAGCGTTGAAGGGACTAGCGGGGCCTACAATGAGCAGTTCTTC. This sequence encodes CSVEGTSGAYNEQFF.

The genes are TRBV28 and TRBJ1-2; 8 nucleotides match TRBD1. CDR1 is MDHEN and CDR2 is SYDVKM in the germline V gene. This CDR3 comprises 19 residues. V was clipped by 6 bases and J by 8 bases; unmatched bases: 26. The CDR3 loop is CASSPVGTGSTGTGGGYTF. In DNA, the CDR3 is TGTGCCAGCAGCCCGGTTGGGACGGGGTCCACCGGGACAGGAGGAGGCTACACCTTC.

This clonotype was seen ten or more times. This rearrangement joins TRBV6-1 to TRBJ1-2; D is possibly TRBD1 (5 bases). The CDR3 sequence is 13 residues long. Per germline, CDR1 MNHNS and CDR2 SASEGT. V was trimmed by 7 bases and J by 4 bases, leaving 13 bases between them. As DNA, the CDR3 is TGTGCCAGCATCAGGGTGGGAGGCTATGGCTACACCTTC. It codes for CASIRVGGYGYTF.

This clonotype showed up many times. CDR3 in amino acids: CASSQVNDYGYTF. Written as DNA, the CDR3 is TGTGCCAGCAGCCAAGTTAACGACTATGGCTACACCTTC. The chain links TRBV3-1 to TRBJ1-2; D gene unclear. This CDR3 spans 13 amino acids. Germline CDR1 and CDR2: LGHDT and YNNKEL (reference sequence). Trimming took off 1 base at V and 3 bases at J, with 6 bases between the two ends.

This clonotype occurred many times. DNA for the CDR3: TGCAGCGTCCGGGACATCTTTACCTTTAACTATGGCTACACCTTC. Translated: CSVRDIFTFNYGYTF. V and J are TRBV29-1 and TRBJ1-2; possible D gene TRBD1, 6 bases. From germline, CDR1 is SQVTM and CDR2 ANQGSEA. Deletions cut 6 bases from V and 1 base from J, with 18 bases between. The CDR3 spans 15 residues.

This chain joins TRBV20-1 and TRBJ2-7; D may be TRBD2 (5 bases). The length of the CDR3 is 12 residues. Germline CDR1 is DFQATT and CDR2 is SNEGSKA (reference sequence). The V gene lost 3 bases and the J gene lost 4 bases, with 10 bases spanning the gap. CDR3 sequence reads: CSARPRGYEQYF. The DNA for the CDR3 is TGCAGTGCTAGGCCTCGGGGTTACGAGCAGTACTTC.

Ten or more counts support this clonotype. The rearrangement links TRBV2 to TRBJ2-7; no definite D call. The CDR3 covers 11 residues. Between the trimmed V and J ends, which lost 6 bases and 6 bases, there was a span of 9 bases. Germline assignment: CDR1 SNHLY and CDR2 FYNNEI. The CDR3 coding sequence is TGTGCCAGCAGCGACCCGCGCGAGCAGTACTTC. Amino acids: CASSDPREQYF.

The table lists this clonotype with many counts. The CDR3 nucleotides read TGTGCCAGCAGTACCCAGAATAGCAATCAGCCCCAGCATTTT. This translates into CASSTQNSNQPQHF. V and J are TRBV28 and TRBJ1-5, with D unclear. V lost 5 bases to trimming and J lost 0 bases, with 8 bases between them. In germline, CDR1 is MDHEN, CDR2 SYDVKM. The CDR3 has 14 residues. Variable domain in full (rest from reference TRBV28 and TRBJ1-5): DVKVTQSSRYLVKRTGEKVFLECVQDMDHENMFWYRQDPGLGLRLIYFSYDVKMKEKGDIPEGYSVSREKKERFSLILESASTNQTSMYLCASSTQNSNQPQHFGDGTRLSIL.

The V call is TRBV9, the J call TRBJ2-5, with D hard to call. CDR1 and CDR2 (germline): SGDLS, YYNGEE. The CDR3 is 15 residues long. The V end lost 0 bases, the J end lost 5 bases, and 14 bases lay between the germline ends. The CDR3: CASSVARDNGETQYF. The CDR3 nucleotides are TGTGCCAGCAGCGTAGCGAGAGACAACGGGGAGACCCAGTACTTC.

In this sample, this clonotype turned up a few times. The chain recombines TRBV4-2 with TRBJ1-1; D might be TRBD1 (5 bases). V shed 5 bases and J shed 1 base, with 11 bases lying between them. This CDR3 has 14 residues. The germline gives CDR1 LGHNA, CDR2 YNFKEQ. The CDR3 region is CASSTGAGNTEAFF. In nucleotides, the CDR3 is TGTGCCAGCAGCACCGGGGCAGGGAACACTGAAGCTTTCTTT.

This clonotype was detected many times. The V gene is TRBV7-2, the J gene TRBJ2-1; 8 positions agree with TRBD1. The CDR3 runs to 13 residues. V trimming: 3 bases; J trimming: 9 bases; junction bases outside the gene matches: 4. Germline V gene lookup returns CDR1 SGHTA and CDR2 FQGNSA. CDR3 DNA: TGTGCCAGCAGCTTTGACAGGGGAGGTGAGCAGTTCTTC. It yields the protein CASSFDRGGEQFF.

This clonotype appeared once. This chain uses TRBV4-2 with TRBJ2-2, with D uncertain. Germline values: CDR1 LGHNA, CDR2 YNFKEQ. Trimming shortened V by 5 bases and J by 6 bases, and 10 bases separated the two germline ends. The length of the CDR3 is 13 residues. CDR3 amino acids: CASSARKAGELFF. CDR3 nucleotide sequence: TGTGCCAGCAGCGCCCGGAAGGCCGGGGAGCTGTTTTTT.

This clonotype was seen many times. The V and J genes are TRBV7-2 and TRBJ1-2; D ambiguous. The CDR3 is made up of 17 amino acids. The germline V and J ends were trimmed by 1 base and 1 base, with 16 bases remaining between them. CDR1 SGHTA and CDR2 FQGNSA come from the germline V gene. In DNA form, the CDR3 reads TGTGCCAGCAGCTTAGTGGGCGGTGACGCAGATAACTATGGCTACACCTTC. It yields the protein CASSLVGGDADNYGYTF.

V gene TRBV10-3 combines with J gene TRBJ2-3, with D unresolved. This CDR3 has 14 amino acids. Germline V lookup: CDR1 ENHRY, CDR2 SYGVKD. The V end lost 4 bases, the J end lost 2 bases, and 10 bases lay between the germline ends. The CDR3 is CAISVGPVTDTQYF. The CDR3 nucleotides read TGTGCCATCAGTGTAGGCCCCGTCACAGATACGCAGTATTTT.